Listed here are 10 T cell receptor beta chains from one sample, sequenced in a study of human T cells and chemical hapten exposure. In TCRdb, the RACE reads were re-called with MiXCR into one record per CDR3 protein. The table shows 65,000 or so distinct CDR3 sequences, with about 6% occurring only once. Time point described: healthy volunteer bleed at 6 weeks. Total RNA came from unfractionated whole blood. The specimen sequenced was whole blood. Receptor source: a female donor in good health. Some clones in this sample may be carry-over from other donors' samples.

This clonotype was recorded many times. The chain couples TRBV7-8 to TRBJ2-5; possible D gene TRBD1, 6 bases. The germline V and J ends were trimmed by 3 bases and 0 bases, with 20 bases remaining between them. The germline CDR1 and CDR2 sequences are SGHVS and FQNEAQ. The CDR3 consists of 18 residues. The CDR3 here is CASSFFLEQGINQETQYF. As DNA, the CDR3 is TGTGCCAGCAGCTTTTTTTTGGAACAGGGTATCAACCAAGAGACCCAGTACTTC.

This clonotype was observed a few times. The CDR3 loop is CASSESGTSTDTQYF. DNA for the CDR3: TGTGCCAGCAGTGAAAGCGGGACTAGCACAGATACGCAGTATTTT. This chain connects TRBV6-1 to TRBJ2-3; 7 bases match TRBD2. Trimming at V came to 2 bases and at J to 0 bases, leaving 2 bases not matched to a gene. This CDR3 spans 15 amino acids. Germline-derived CDR1 and CDR2 are MNHNS and SASEGT.

This clonotype showed up just a few times. The rearrangement uses TRBV6-1 and TRBJ2-7; possible D gene TRBD2, 7 bases. The CDR3 is 15 residues long. Germline assignment: CDR1 MNHNS and CDR2 SASEGT. The V end lost 0 bases, the J end lost 4 bases, and 13 bases lay between the germline ends. In DNA, the CDR3 is TGTGCCAGCAGTGAAGCGCTCGGGGGGCAATACGAGCAGTACTTC. This sequence encodes CASSEALGGQYEQYF.

This clonotype has at least ten counts. The V call is TRBV4-2, the J call TRBJ1-6; TRBD1 is a possible D gene (5 bases). The CDR3 totals 15 residues. CDR1 is LGHNA, CDR2 YNFKEQ, per germline. V lost 5 bases and J 5 bases, leaving 13 bases between the germline ends. The DNA for the CDR3 is TGTGCCAGCAGCGAATACAGGAATAATAATTCACCCCTCCACTTT. It codes for CASSEYRNNNSPLHF.

The table lists this clonotype with a few counts. This chain uses TRBV12-3 or TRBV12-4 with TRBJ1-1, with D possibly TRBD1 on 6 matching bases. This CDR3 comprises 15 residues. Deletions cut 6 bases from V and 4 bases from J, with 18 bases between. Here the CDR3 DNA reads TGTGCCAGCAGGGGATTACAGGGTAGGGTCACTGAAGCTTTCTTT. Translated, it gives CASRGLQGRVTEAFF.

This clonotype was picked up many times. The genes are TRBV6-5 and TRBJ1-1; no clear D. Deletions cut 6 bases from V and 1 base from J, with 15 bases between. Per the germline V gene, CDR1 is MNHEY and CDR2 is SVGAGI. CDR3 length equals 15 residues. CDR3 DNA: TGTGCCAGCAGACCCCACGAGGCGCGGAACACTGAAGCTTTCTTT. It encodes CASRPHEARNTEAFF.

This clonotype has at least ten counts. V is TRBV28 and J is TRBJ1-1; no reliable D call. The CDR3 has 15 residues. Trimming shortened V by 3 bases and J by 0 bases, and 11 bases separated the two germline ends. CDR1 and CDR2 (germline): MDHEN, SYDVKM. CDR3 in amino acids: CASSFRYVMNTEAFF. CDR3 bases: TGTGCCAGCAGTTTCAGATACGTCATGAACACTGAAGCTTTCTTT.

This clonotype has at least ten counts. V gene TRBV20-1 combines with J gene TRBJ2-1; TRBD2 matches 7 bases. Germline V gene lookup returns CDR1 DFQATT and CDR2 SNEGSKA (reference sequence). The CDR3 sequence is 13 residues long. Trimming removed 6 bases from V and 1 base from J; junction bases left unmatched: 3. The CDR3 nucleotides read TGCAGTGCCGGCGGGAGTTCCTACAATGAGCAGTTCTTC. Its protein product is CSAGGSSYNEQFF.

This chain joins TRBV12-3 or TRBV12-4 and TRBJ2-7, with 8 nucleotides matching TRBD2. This CDR3 has 14 residues. J lost 4 bases, V lost 3 bases, and 5 bases had no gene match. CDR3 bases: TGTGCCAGCAGTTTCGGCAGCGGGAGTTACGAGCAGTACTTC. Translation gives CASSFGSGSYEQYF.

This clonotype appeared a few times. The chain joins TRBV5-1 to TRBJ1-1, with 8 bases fitting TRBD1. This CDR3 is 15 amino acids long. Germline values: CDR1 SGHRS, CDR2 YFSETQ. Trimming cost V 2 bases and J 0 bases; bases outside gene matches: 3. The CDR3 nucleotides are TGCGCCAGCAGCTTCCCGGACAGGGTGAACACTGAAGCTTTCTTT. This gives the protein CASSFPDRVNTEAFF.